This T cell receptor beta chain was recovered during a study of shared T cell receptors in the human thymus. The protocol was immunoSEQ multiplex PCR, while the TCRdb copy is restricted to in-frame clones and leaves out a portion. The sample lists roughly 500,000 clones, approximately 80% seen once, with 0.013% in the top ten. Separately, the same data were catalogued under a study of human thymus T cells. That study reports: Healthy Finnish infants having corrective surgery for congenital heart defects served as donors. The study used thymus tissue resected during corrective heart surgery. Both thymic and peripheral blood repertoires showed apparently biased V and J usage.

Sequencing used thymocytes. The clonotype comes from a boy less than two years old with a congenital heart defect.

The CDR3 reads CASSAYLFQETQYF. Here the CDR3 DNA reads TGTGCCAGCAGCGCGTACCTATTCCAAGAGACCCAGTACTTC. The chain recombines TRBV7-8 with TRBJ2-5; no definite D call. The CDR3 is 14 amino acids. Germline lookup yields CDR1 SGHVS and CDR2 FQNEAQ. V was trimmed by 5 bases and J by 1 base, leaving 11 bases between them. Variable domain in full (rest from reference TRBV7-8 and TRBJ2-5): GAGVSQSPRYKVAKRGQDVALRCDPISGHVSLFWYQQALGQGPEFLTYFQNEAQLDKSGLPSDRFFAERPEGSVSTLKIQRTQQEDSAVYLCASSAYLFQETQYFGPGTRLLVL.